This passage covers 18 T cell receptor beta chains from one sample sequenced in a study of beta chain features in type 1 diabetes. Study results and limitations: Shortening that was moderate but significant affected the TCRB CDR3s of Type 1 diabetes patients in all four CD4+ subsets.

Since all of the isolated RNA was reverse transcribed, expressed TCRB transcripts were what got sequenced. Sequenced by immunoSEQ multiplex PCR; TCRdb stores in-frame clones only, minus some. The repertoire holds 330,000 or so clones, with around an eighth as singletons. These TCRs' antigens remain unknown. The sequencing sample was made of naive CD4+ T cells from blood. Receptors originate from a woman aged 18-30 years with type 1 diabetes.

The CDR3: CASSFLDSRSYEQYF. The DNA of the CDR3 is TGTGCCAGCAGCTTCCTGGACAGCCGAAGTTACGAGCAGTACTTC. This chain uses TRBV5-6 with TRBJ2-7; perhaps TRBD1 as D (6 bases). Per the germline V gene, CDR1 is SGHDT and CDR2 is YYEEEE. Trimming removed 2 bases from V and 4 bases from J, with 16 bases in between. The CDR3 spans 15 residues.

This clone turned up a few times. The rearrangement joins TRBV7-8 to TRBJ2-1, with D perhaps TRBD1 (5 bases). Germline V gene sequence: CDR1 SGHVS, CDR2 FQNEAQ. The ends were cut back, 1 base at V and 7 bases at J, with 11 bases in the middle. The CDR3 runs 14 residues. DNA of the CDR3: TGTGCCAGCAGCTTAGGGACATTCGGAAATGAGCAGTTCTTC. Amino acid sequence: CASSLGTFGNEQFF.

CDR3 coding DNA: TGCGCCAGCAGCGGGACTAGCGGGGCAACTTACAATGAGCAGTTCTTC. It codes for CASSGTSGATYNEQFF. This chain uses TRBV5-1 with TRBJ2-1; 13 bases are a match to TRBD2. The J segment lost 4 bases and the V segment lost 4 bases, leaving 5 bases of the junction unmatched. This CDR3 has 16 amino acids. Germline CDR1 SGHRS, CDR2 YFSETQ.

With regard to this clone: At the DNA level, this CDR3 is encoded by other sequences in the same sample as well. The chain links TRBV18 to TRBJ1-5; 9 bases are a match to TRBD1. Germline CDR1 and CDR2: KGHSH and LQKENI. CDR3 length equals 15 residues. The ends lost 3 bases at V and 0 bases at J; junction bases unmatched: 0. CDR3 sequence reads: CASSPGQGSNQPQHF. In DNA, the CDR3 is TGTGCCAGCTCACCGGGACAGGGTAGCAATCAGCCCCAGCATTTT.

In this sample, this clone turned up a few times. The chain uses TRBV28 and TRBJ2-1; 7 bases fit TRBD2. The CDR3 consists of 12 residues. Germline lookup yields CDR1 MDHEN and CDR2 SYDVKM. Unmatched junction bases numbered 0, after V lost 4 bases and J lost 6 bases. Written as DNA, the CDR3 is TGTGCCAGCAGTTGGGGGGGCAATGAGCAGTTCTTC. This codes for CASSWGGNEQFF.

The chain recombines TRBV5-1 with TRBJ2-6; maybe TRBD2 (5 bases). CDR3 length: 15 amino acids. CDR1 and CDR2 (germline): SGHRS, YFSETQ. Trimming took 4 bases from V and 0 from J, leaving 8 bases between them. The CDR3 nucleotides read TGCGCCAGCAGCCCGGGGAACTCTGGGGCCAACGTCCTGACTTTC. This encodes CASSPGNSGANVLTF.

The chain joins TRBV30 to TRBJ1-2; D gene uncertain. CDR1 and CDR2 from the germline V gene are GTSNPN and SVGIG (reference sequence). CDR3 length equals 14 residues. The V gene lost 4 bases and the J gene lost 3 bases, with 15 bases spanning the gap. The CDR3 protein is CAWTRPGRDYGYTF. The CDR3 coding sequence is TGTGCCTGGACCCGACCGGGGAGGGACTATGGCTACACCTTC.

This clone was observed a few times. The genes are TRBV5-6 and TRBJ2-1; 8 nucleotides agree with TRBD2. The germline gives CDR1 SGHDT, CDR2 YYEEEE. This CDR3 contains 13 residues. J was trimmed by 8 bases and V by 4 bases; bases with no gene match: 5. CDR3 region: CASSTGRVYEQFF. The CDR3 DNA sequence: TGTGCCAGCAGCACCGGGAGGGTCTATGAGCAGTTCTTC.

The CDR3 DNA follows: TGCGCCAGCAGCTTGGGAGTAGTGCTCTACAATGAGCAGTTCTTC. Its translation: CASSLGVVLYNEQFF. The chain is built from TRBV5-1 and TRBJ2-1; D remains ambiguous. This CDR3 spans 15 amino acids. Trimming pared 0 bases from V and 3 bases from J, leaving 10 bases between. Germline V gene data show CDR1 as SGHRS and CDR2 as YFSETQ.

There are a few counts of this clone. CDR3 in amino acids: CATSRDGGSQETQYF. The DNA for the CDR3 is TGTGCCACCAGCAGAGACGGAGGAAGCCAAGAGACCCAGTACTTC. V usage is TRBV15 and J usage is TRBJ2-5; possible D gene TRBD2, 5 bases. This CDR3 has 15 amino acids. Between the trimmed V and J ends, which lost 0 bases and 1 base, there was a span of 9 bases. Germline V gene data show CDR1 as LNHNV and CDR2 as YYDKDF (reference sequence).

J is TRBJ2-2 and V is TRBV7-9; 8 bases map to TRBD1. The CDR3 consists of 13 residues. CDR1 and CDR2 (germline): SEHNR, FQNEAQ (reference sequence). Losses at the gene ends were 8 bases for V and 6 bases for J; bases not matched to a gene: 5. The CDR3 reads CASRQGIAGELFF. As DNA, the CDR3 is TGTGCCAGCCGACAGGGGATCGCCGGGGAGCTGTTTTTT.

This sequence joins TRBV5-1 and TRBJ2-4; D gene unclear. Germline-derived CDR1 and CDR2 are SGHRS and YFSETQ. The CDR3 runs 13 residues. Trimming removed 0 bases from V and 7 bases from J, with 8 bases in between. CDR3 in amino acids: CASSLGLLNIQYF. The CDR3, as DNA: TGCGCCAGCAGCTTGGGGCTTTTGAACATTCAGTACTTC.

The chain carries TRBV10-3 and TRBJ2-1, with a weak D call TRBD2 (6 bases). CDR1 is ENHRY, CDR2 SYGVKD, per germline. The CDR3 sequence is 14 residues long. V lost 3 bases and J lost 6, with 12 bases in between. CDR3: CAISDVGGSNEQFF. The CDR3 bases are TGTGCCATCAGTGACGTGGGGGGATCCAATGAGCAGTTCTTC.

This clone has only a few counts. The V call is TRBV4-3, the J call TRBJ2-7, with TRBD2 matching 9 bases. The CDR3 length is 14 residues. V lost 4 bases and J lost 2; bases outside the gene matches: 3. Germline V gene data show CDR1 as LGHNA and CDR2 as YSLEER. The CDR3 DNA is TGCGCCAGCAGCCCGGGACTAGCAACCTACGAGCAGTACTTC. It codes for CASSPGLATYEQYF.

This clone was recorded a few times. The gene calls are TRBV28 and TRBJ2-7; 12 bases align to TRBD2. The V segment lost 5 bases and the J segment 6 bases; nucleotides outside the gene matches: 5. The CDR3 is made up of 14 amino acids. Germline loops: CDR1 MDHEN, CDR2 SYDVKM. In DNA, the CDR3 is TGTGCCAGCAGTCTGACTAGCGGGAGTCGCGAGCAGTACTTC. Its protein is CASSLTSGSREQYF.

The chain couples TRBV5-1 to TRBJ2-1; tentatively, D is TRBD1 (6 bases). CDR3 length equals 14 residues. CDR1 SGHRS and CDR2 YFSETQ come from the germline V gene. V lost 4 bases, J lost 8 bases, and 16 bases lay in between. CDR3 amino acids: CASSTGSVVDEQFF. The DNA of the CDR3 is TGCGCCAGCAGCACAGGGAGCGTGGTCGATGAGCAGTTCTTC.

This clone was counted between two and nine times. This rearrangement joins TRBV29-1 to TRBJ1-1, with TRBD1 as a possible D gene (6 bases). The CDR3 length is 15 residues. V lost 1 base to trimming and J lost 0 bases, with 12 bases between them. CDR1 is SQVTM, CDR2 ANQGSEA, per germline. The CDR3 DNA reads TGCAGCGTTGAAGTACAGGGTATCGTGAACACTGAAGCTTTCTTT. Translation gives CSVEVQGIVNTEAFF.

The chain couples TRBV15 to TRBJ2-5; 10 bases are a match to TRBD2. Germline lookup yields CDR1 LNHNV and CDR2 YYDKDF (reference sequence). The CDR3 is made up of 13 amino acids. The ends lost 9 bases at V and 9 bases at J; junction bases unmatched: 10. CDR3 in DNA: TGTGCCACACGGACTAGCGGCCAGGGGTCCCAGTACTTC. This codes for CATRTSGQGSQYF.